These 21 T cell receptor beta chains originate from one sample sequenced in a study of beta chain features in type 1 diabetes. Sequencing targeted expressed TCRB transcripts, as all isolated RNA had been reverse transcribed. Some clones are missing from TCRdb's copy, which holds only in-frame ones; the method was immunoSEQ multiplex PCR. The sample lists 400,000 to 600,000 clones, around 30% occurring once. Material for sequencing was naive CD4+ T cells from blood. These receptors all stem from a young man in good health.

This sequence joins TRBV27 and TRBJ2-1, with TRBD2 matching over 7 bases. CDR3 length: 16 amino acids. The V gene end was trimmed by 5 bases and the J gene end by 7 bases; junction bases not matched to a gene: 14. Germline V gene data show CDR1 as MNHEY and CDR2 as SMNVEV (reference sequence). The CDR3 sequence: CASSLPAGGRRNEQFF. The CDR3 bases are TGTGCCAGCAGTCTACCCGCCGGGGGGAGGAGAAATGAGCAGTTCTTC.

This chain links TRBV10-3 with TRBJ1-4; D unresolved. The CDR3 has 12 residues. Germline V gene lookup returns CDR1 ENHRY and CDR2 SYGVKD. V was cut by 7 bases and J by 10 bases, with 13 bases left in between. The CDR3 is CAIMSEGGKLFF. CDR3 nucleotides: TGTGCCATCATGTCGGAGGGAGGAAAACTGTTTTTT.

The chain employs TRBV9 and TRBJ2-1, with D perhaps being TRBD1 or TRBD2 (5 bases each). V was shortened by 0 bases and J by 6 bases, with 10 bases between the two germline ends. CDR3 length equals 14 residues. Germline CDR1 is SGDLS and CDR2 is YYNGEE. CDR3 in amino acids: CASSVAGTINEQFF. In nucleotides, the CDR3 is TGTGCCAGCAGCGTAGCCGGGACGATCAATGAGCAGTTCTTC.

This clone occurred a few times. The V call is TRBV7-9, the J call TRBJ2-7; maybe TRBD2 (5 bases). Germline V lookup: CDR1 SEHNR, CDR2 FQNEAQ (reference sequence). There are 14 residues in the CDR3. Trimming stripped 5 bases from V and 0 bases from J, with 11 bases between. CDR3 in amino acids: CASSRGSVSYEQYF. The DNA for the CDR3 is TGTGCCAGCAGCAGAGGGAGCGTCTCCTACGAGCAGTACTTC.

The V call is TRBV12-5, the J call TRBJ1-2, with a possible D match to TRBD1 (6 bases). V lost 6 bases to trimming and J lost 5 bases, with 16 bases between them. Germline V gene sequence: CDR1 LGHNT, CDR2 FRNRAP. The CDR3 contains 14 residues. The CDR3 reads CASGSGQKFYGYTF. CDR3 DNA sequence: TGTGCTAGTGGGTCAGGACAGAAGTTTTATGGCTACACCTTC.

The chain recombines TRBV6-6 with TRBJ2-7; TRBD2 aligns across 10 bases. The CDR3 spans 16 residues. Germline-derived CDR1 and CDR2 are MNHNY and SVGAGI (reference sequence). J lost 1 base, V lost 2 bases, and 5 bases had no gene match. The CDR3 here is CASSYSALAGSYEQYF. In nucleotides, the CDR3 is TGTGCCAGCAGTTACAGCGCACTAGCGGGATCCTACGAGCAGTACTTC.

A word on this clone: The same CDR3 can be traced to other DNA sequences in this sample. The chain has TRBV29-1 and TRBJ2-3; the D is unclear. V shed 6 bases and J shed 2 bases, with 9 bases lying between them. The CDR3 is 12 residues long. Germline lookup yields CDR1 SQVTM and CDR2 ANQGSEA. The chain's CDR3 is CSVDGDTDTQYF. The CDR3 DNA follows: TGCAGCGTGGACGGAGACACAGATACGCAGTATTTT.

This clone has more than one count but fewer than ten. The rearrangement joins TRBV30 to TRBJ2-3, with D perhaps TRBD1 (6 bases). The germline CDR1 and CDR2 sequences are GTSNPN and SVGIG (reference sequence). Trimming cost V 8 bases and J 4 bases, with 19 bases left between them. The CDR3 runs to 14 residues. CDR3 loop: CATSQGLNADTQYF. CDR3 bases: TGTGCCACCTCACAGGGTTTAAACGCAGATACGCAGTATTTT.

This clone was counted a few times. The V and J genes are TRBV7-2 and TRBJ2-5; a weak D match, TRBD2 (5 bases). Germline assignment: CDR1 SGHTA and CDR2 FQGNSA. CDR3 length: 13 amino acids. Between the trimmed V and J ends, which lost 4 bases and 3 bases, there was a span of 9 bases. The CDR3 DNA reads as TGTGCCAGCAGCTGGACTGGAGAAGAGACCCAGTACTTC. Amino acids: CASSWTGEETQYF.

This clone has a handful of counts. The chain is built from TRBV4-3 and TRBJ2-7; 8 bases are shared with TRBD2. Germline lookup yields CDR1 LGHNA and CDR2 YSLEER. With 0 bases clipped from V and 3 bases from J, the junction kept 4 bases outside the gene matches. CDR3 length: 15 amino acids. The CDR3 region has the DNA TGCGCCAGCAGCCAAGACCCTAGCGGGCTCTACGAGCAGTACTTC. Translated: CASSQDPSGLYEQYF.

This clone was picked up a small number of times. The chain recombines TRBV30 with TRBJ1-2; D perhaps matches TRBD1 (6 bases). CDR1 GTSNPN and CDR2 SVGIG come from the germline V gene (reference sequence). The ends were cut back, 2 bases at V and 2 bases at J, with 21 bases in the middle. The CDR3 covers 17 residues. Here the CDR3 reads CAWSLGAHSAQNYGYTF. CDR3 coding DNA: TGTGCCTGGAGTCTGGGGGCTCACAGCGCGCAGAACTATGGCTACACCTTC.

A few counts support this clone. The CDR3 region has the DNA TGCAGCGTTGATGCCCAGGGTGACGAGCAGTACTTC. Translation: CSVDAQGDEQYF. V and J are TRBV29-1 and TRBJ2-7; maybe TRBD1 (5 bases). This CDR3 is built from 12 residues. The germline V and J ends were trimmed by 3 bases and 5 bases, with 11 bases remaining between them. CDR1 is SQVTM and CDR2 is ANQGSEA in the germline V gene.

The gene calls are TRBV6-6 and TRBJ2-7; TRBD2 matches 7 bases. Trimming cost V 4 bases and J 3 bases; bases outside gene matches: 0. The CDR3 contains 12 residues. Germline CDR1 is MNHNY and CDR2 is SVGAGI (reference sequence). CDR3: CASSWTSYEQYF. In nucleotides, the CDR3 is TGTGCCAGCAGTTGGACTAGCTACGAGCAGTACTTC.

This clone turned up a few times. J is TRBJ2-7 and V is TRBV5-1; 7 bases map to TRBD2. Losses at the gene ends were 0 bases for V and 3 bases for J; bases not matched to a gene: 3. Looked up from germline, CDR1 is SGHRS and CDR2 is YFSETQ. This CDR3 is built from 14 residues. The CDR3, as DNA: TGCGCCAGCAGCTTGGAGGGCGGGGGCTACGAGCAGTACTTC. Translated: CASSLEGGGYEQYF.

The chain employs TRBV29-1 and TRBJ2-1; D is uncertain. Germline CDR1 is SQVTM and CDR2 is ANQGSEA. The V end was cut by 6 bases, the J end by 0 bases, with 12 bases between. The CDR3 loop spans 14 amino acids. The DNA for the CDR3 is TGCAGCGTGGGGAAAAGAGGCTCCTACAATGAGCAGTTCTTC. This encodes CSVGKRGSYNEQFF.

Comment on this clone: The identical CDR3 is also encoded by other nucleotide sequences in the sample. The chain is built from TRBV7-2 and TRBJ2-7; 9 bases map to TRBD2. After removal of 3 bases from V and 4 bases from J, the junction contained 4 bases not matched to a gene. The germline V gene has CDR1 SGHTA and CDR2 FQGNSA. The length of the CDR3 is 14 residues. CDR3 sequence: CASSLTSGVYEQYF. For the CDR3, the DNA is TGTGCCAGCAGCTTGACTAGCGGAGTATACGAGCAGTACTTC.

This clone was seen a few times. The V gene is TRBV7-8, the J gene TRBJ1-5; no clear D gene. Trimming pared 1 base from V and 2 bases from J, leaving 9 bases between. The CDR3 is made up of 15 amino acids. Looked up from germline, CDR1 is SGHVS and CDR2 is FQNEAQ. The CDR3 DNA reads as TGTGCCAGCAGCTTAGAACAGCCGGGCAATCAGCCCCAGCATTTT. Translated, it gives CASSLEQPGNQPQHF.

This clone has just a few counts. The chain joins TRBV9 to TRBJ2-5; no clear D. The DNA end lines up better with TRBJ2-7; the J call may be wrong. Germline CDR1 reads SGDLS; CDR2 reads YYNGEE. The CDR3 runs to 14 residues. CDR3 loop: CASSVASGNYEQYF. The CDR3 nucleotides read TGTGCCAGCAGCGTAGCATCCGGCAACTACGAGCAGTACTTC.

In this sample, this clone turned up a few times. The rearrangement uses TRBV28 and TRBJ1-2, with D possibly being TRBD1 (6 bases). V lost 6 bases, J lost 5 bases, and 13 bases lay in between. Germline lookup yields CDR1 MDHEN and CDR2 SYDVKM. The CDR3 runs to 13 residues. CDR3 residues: CASSRTDTYGYTF. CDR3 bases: TGTGCCAGCAGCCGGACAGATACTTATGGCTACACCTTC.

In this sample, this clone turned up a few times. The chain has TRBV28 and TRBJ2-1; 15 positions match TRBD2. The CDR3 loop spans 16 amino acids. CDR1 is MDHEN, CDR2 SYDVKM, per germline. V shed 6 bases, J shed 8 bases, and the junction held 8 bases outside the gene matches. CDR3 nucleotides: TGTGCCAGCAGACCTGGGACTAGCGGGAGGTCTCATGAGCAGTTCTTC. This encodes CASRPGTSGRSHEQFF.

CDR3 amino acids: CAGSGTGGYTF. The DNA for the CDR3 is TGTGCCGGGTCCGGGACAGGGGGCTACACCTTC. This chain joins TRBV30 and TRBJ1-2, with TRBD1 identical over 9 bases. The CDR3 loop spans 11 amino acids. After removal of 8 bases from V and 8 bases from J, the junction contained 6 bases not matched to a gene. Germline V gives CDR1 GTSNPN, CDR2 SVGIG (reference sequence).